Presented here are 31 T cell receptor beta chains from one specimen sequenced in a study of cytomegalovirus exposure and HLA in healthy donors. PCR amplification relied on 60 Vbeta primers (plus 13 Jbeta primers). Generated by immunoSEQ multiplex PCR, the TCRdb table keeps only in-frame clones and is missing some. The repertoire holds under 200,000 clones, with roughly 71% as singletons. The sample consisted of PBMCs. Receptor source: a male donor in good health and CMV-seropositive.

This chain links TRBV30 with TRBJ2-7; no clear D gene. Germline V lookup: CDR1 GTSNPN, CDR2 SVGIG (reference sequence). V was trimmed by 3 bases and J by 1 base, leaving 4 bases between them. The CDR3 spans 11 residues. Written as DNA, the CDR3 is TGTGCCTGGAGCCCATCCTACGAGCAGTACTTC. Translating gives CAWSPSYEQYF.

The chain is built from TRBV7-2 and TRBJ1-6; possible D gene TRBD1, 5 bases. The CDR3 spans 14 residues. The germline CDR1 and CDR2 sequences are SGHTA and FQGNSA. Trimming left V 6 bases short and J 7 bases short, with 13 bases between. The CDR3 nucleotides read TGTGCCAGCAGATTCCAGGGTAGCAATTCACCCCTCCACTTT. Its protein is CASRFQGSNSPLHF.

A few counts support this clone. The genes are TRBV6-1 and TRBJ1-1; the match to TRBD1 covers 10 bases. The CDR3 covers 15 residues. The V and J ends lost 6 bases and 7 bases, in that order; junction bases with no gene match: 11. Germline values: CDR1 MNHNS, CDR2 SASEGT. The CDR3 DNA is TGTGCCAGCAGCTCGGGGCGACAGGGGGCGATTGAAGCTTTCTTT. It yields the protein CASSSGRQGAIEAFF.

The chain uses TRBV7-2 and TRBJ2-6; D is perhaps TRBD1 (6 bases). The germline V gene has CDR1 SGHTA and CDR2 FQGNSA. This CDR3 is 19 amino acids long. V was clipped by 4 bases and J by 3 bases, with 22 bases between them. The CDR3 here is CASSSQLTGLTLGANVLTF. In nucleotides, the CDR3 is TGTGCCAGCAGCTCGCAGTTGACAGGACTGACTCTTGGGGCCAACGTCCTGACTTTC.

The genes are TRBV9 and TRBJ2-3; D unclear. This CDR3 is built from 13 residues. Trimming cost V 2 bases and J 7 bases, with 11 bases left between them. Germline V CDR1 and CDR2: SGDLS, YYNGEE. CDR3: CASSVATQYTQYF. The DNA for the CDR3 is TGTGCCAGCAGCGTGGCGACTCAATATACGCAGTATTTT.

This clone was recorded only once. The CDR3 here is CASSLYWGQGSGKMYEQYF. The CDR3 DNA sequence: TGCGCCAGCAGCTTGTATTGGGGACAGGGATCTGGGAAGATGTACGAGCAGTACTTC. The V call is TRBV5-1, the J call TRBJ2-7; 9 bases agree with TRBD1. The length of the CDR3 is 19 residues. From germline, CDR1 is SGHRS and CDR2 YFSETQ. V gave up 1 base and J gave up 4 bases; unmatched junction bases: 18.

The V and J genes are TRBV9 and TRBJ2-5, with a tentative D call TRBD2 (7 bases). Trimming cost V 1 base and J 1 base, with 17 bases left between them. The CDR3 extends over 17 amino acids. The germline V gene encodes CDR1 SGDLS and CDR2 YYNGEE. The CDR3 sequence: CASSVTGGGGPQETQYF. In DNA, the CDR3 is TGTGCCAGCAGCGTAACGGGTGGGGGGGGCCCCCAAGAGACCCAGTACTTC.

The chain combines TRBV6-1 with TRBJ2-1; weak D call: TRBD2 (7 bases). V was pared by 7 bases and J by 9 bases, with 19 bases between. This CDR3 is 14 amino acids long. Germline assignment: CDR1 MNHNS and CDR2 SASEGT. The DNA for the CDR3 is TGTGCCAGCAAGGACAGCGGGGTAAGCGCTGAGCAGTTCTTC. Residues: CASKDSGVSAEQFF.

The J gene is TRBJ2-3, the V gene TRBV6-4; TRBD2 matches 9 bases. The germline V gene has CDR1 MRHNA and CDR2 SNTAGT. Trimming removed 0 bases from V and 4 bases from J; junction bases left unmatched: 2. This CDR3 contains 15 residues. CDR3 DNA sequence: TGTGCCAGCAGTGACTCGGGACTAGCAGCAGATACGCAGTATTTT. Its translation is CASSDSGLAADTQYF.

The V call is TRBV15, the J call TRBJ2-7, with D possibly TRBD2 on 5 matching bases. The length of the CDR3 is 13 residues. Per germline, CDR1 LNHNV and CDR2 YYDKDF (reference sequence). Trimming cost V 5 bases and J 6 bases, with 14 bases left between them. CDR3 coding DNA: TGTGCCACCAGCCCTAGCTGGGAGTTCGAGCAGTACTTC. Protein: CATSPSWEFEQYF.

In this sample, this clone turned up a few times. J is TRBJ1-2 and V is TRBV27; D unclear. Looked up from germline, CDR1 is MNHEY and CDR2 is SMNVEV (reference sequence). CDR3 length: 12 residues. Deletions cut 4 bases from V and 8 bases from J, with 11 bases between. Written as DNA, the CDR3 is TGTGCCAGCAGTTCTTCCCCGGGGGGCTACACCTTC. The encoded protein is CASSSSPGGYTF.

The chain is built from TRBV7-9 and TRBJ2-7; D ambiguous. Germline CDR1 and CDR2: SEHNR and FQNEAQ (reference sequence). There are 11 residues in the CDR3. V was clipped by 1 base and J by 6 bases, with 4 bases between them. CDR3 loop: CASSLVAEQYF. The CDR3 DNA sequence: TGTGCCAGCAGCTTAGTGGCCGAGCAGTACTTC.

This clone has only a few counts. The chain couples TRBV2 to TRBJ2-3; possibly TRBD2 for D (6 bases). Germline V CDR1 and CDR2: SNHLY, FYNNEI. V gave up 8 bases and J gave up 3 bases, with 6 bases separating them. The CDR3 sequence is 11 residues long. CDR3 DNA: TGTGCCAGCGGGGGGACAGATACGCAGTATTTT. Translation: CASGGTDTQYF.

This clone has more than one count but fewer than ten. The rearrangement joins TRBV6-1 to TRBJ1-2; D might be TRBD1 (5 bases). Germline CDR1 MNHNS, CDR2 SASEGT. Trimming pared 1 base from V and 1 base from J, leaving 13 bases between. This CDR3 has 16 amino acids. The CDR3 DNA reads TGTGCCAGCAGTGAAGGCGGGGTTCAGGGTAACTATGGCTACACCTTC. Translating it yields CASSEGGVQGNYGYTF.

The V and J genes are TRBV5-6 and TRBJ1-5; no clear D. V was clipped by 2 bases and J by 7 bases, with 10 bases between them. CDR3 length: 13 residues. Germline V gene lookup returns CDR1 SGHDT and CDR2 YYEEEE. This CDR3 is CASSFYGGQPQHF. The CDR3 DNA sequence: TGTGCCAGCAGCTTTTACGGCGGCCAGCCCCAGCATTTT.

The rearrangement uses TRBV7-3 and TRBJ2-3; 7 bases agree with TRBD2. The CDR3 has 14 amino acids. Germline loops: CDR1 SGHTA, CDR2 FQGTGA. Trimming at V came to 5 bases and at J to 3 bases, leaving 5 bases not matched to a gene. CDR3 loop: CASSPWGGTDTQYF. CDR3 in DNA: TGTGCCAGCAGCCCCTGGGGAGGGACAGATACGCAGTATTTT.

The V call is TRBV11-3, the J call TRBJ2-3; 12 bases are shared with TRBD2. Unmatched junction bases numbered 6, after V lost 1 base and J lost 7 bases. In germline, CDR1 is SGHNT, CDR2 YENEEA. The CDR3 is 16 amino acids. This CDR3 reads CASSLGPTSGGNTQYF. The DNA for the CDR3 is TGTGCCAGCAGCTTAGGTCCGACTAGCGGGGGAAATACGCAGTATTTT.

This chain joins TRBV19 and TRBJ2-4, with 8 bases that match TRBD2. Germline V gives CDR1 LNHDA, CDR2 SQIVND (reference sequence). V was clipped by 5 bases and J by 8 bases; unmatched bases: 8. This CDR3 comprises 14 residues. Written as DNA, the CDR3 is TGTGCCAGTAGTCCCGGGGGGGTGGAGGACATTCAGTACTTC. Its translation: CASSPGGVEDIQYF.

This clone has more than one count but fewer than ten. CDR3 sequence (DNA): TGTGCCAGCAGTTTATTTACAGGGGCTGAAGCTTTCTTT. This sequence encodes CASSLFTGAEAFF. The rearrangement joins TRBV27 to TRBJ1-1, with 7 bases lining up with TRBD1. The V segment lost 1 base and the J segment 6 bases; nucleotides outside the gene matches: 2. CDR1 is MNHEY, CDR2 SMNVEV, per germline (reference sequence). The CDR3 is made up of 13 amino acids.

The J gene is TRBJ2-1, the V gene TRBV19; 9 nucleotides line up with TRBD1. The CDR3 extends over 16 amino acids. Trimming cost V 6 bases and J 5 bases; bases outside gene matches: 11. Germline values: CDR1 LNHDA, CDR2 SQIVND (reference sequence). The chain's CDR3 is CASRPTGTGKDNEQFF. CDR3 nucleotides: TGTGCCAGTAGGCCAACCGGGACAGGGAAGGACAATGAGCAGTTCTTC.

The CDR3 coding sequence is TGTGCCAGCAGCTTGCCGGCGACTAGCCGCTACAATGAGCAGTTCTTC. This encodes CASSLPATSRYNEQFF. The gene calls are TRBV5-6 and TRBJ2-1; 7 bases map to TRBD2. Germline CDR1 SGHDT, CDR2 YYEEEE. CDR3 length: 16 residues. V lost 1 base to trimming and J lost 3 bases; unmatched junction nucleotides: 7.

This sequence joins TRBV11-1 and TRBJ2-2; D may be TRBD2 (6 bases). The V gene's germline CDR1 is SGHAT and CDR2 FQDESV (reference sequence). The CDR3 runs to 16 residues. The V and J ends lost 5 bases and 0 bases respectively, with 13 bases between them. This chain's CDR3 is CASSPPGLANTGELFF. The CDR3 nucleotides read TGTGCCAGCAGCCCCCCGGGACTGGCGAACACCGGGGAGCTGTTTTTT.

The gene calls are TRBV5-1 and TRBJ2-7, with a weak D call TRBD1 (6 bases). V lost 5 bases and J lost 11, with 14 bases in between. The germline CDR1 and CDR2 sequences are SGHRS and YFSETQ. CDR3 length: 11 residues. CDR3 protein: CASRKGVSKYF. The CDR3 DNA reads as TGCGCCAGCAGGAAGGGGGTTAGTAAGTACTTC.

In its sample, this clone was seen once. The rearrangement joins TRBV10-3 to TRBJ1-2; D might be TRBD1 (6 bases). V lost 4 bases to trimming and J lost 8 bases, with 20 bases between them. CDR1 ENHRY and CDR2 SYGVKD come from the germline V gene. There are 15 residues in the CDR3. The chain's CDR3 is CAISGKMGHLCGYTF. As DNA, the CDR3 is TGTGCCATCAGTGGAAAGATGGGACACCTCTGCGGCTACACCTTC.

This clone was detected a few times. J is TRBJ1-1 and V is TRBV2; 11 bases line up with TRBD1. This CDR3 spans 14 amino acids. Trimming removed 6 bases from V and 4 bases from J; junction bases left unmatched: 4. Germline loops: CDR1 SNHLY, CDR2 FYNNEI. CDR3 in amino acids: CASSSGTGGTEAFF. The DNA for the CDR3 is TGTGCCAGCAGCTCCGGGACAGGGGGCACTGAAGCTTTCTTT.

This rearrangement joins TRBV5-8 to TRBJ1-5; 8 positions agree with TRBD1. Germline CDR1 SGHTS, CDR2 YDEGEE. V shed 4 bases and J 4 bases; nucleotides not matched to a gene: 7. This CDR3 has 15 residues. CDR3 in amino acids: CASSAGQARNQPQHF. The DNA for the CDR3 is TGTGCCAGCAGCGCGGGACAGGCCCGAAATCAGCCCCAGCATTTT.

The genes are TRBV4-1 and TRBJ1-5; unclear D gene. The germline CDR1 and CDR2 sequences are MGHRA and YSYEKL. V lost 7 bases, J lost 6 bases, and 13 bases lay in between. This CDR3 region has 13 residues. The DNA for the CDR3 is TGCGCCAGCACGAGGGCGCCCGGTCAGCCCCAGCATTTT. Encoded protein: CASTRAPGQPQHF.

This chain connects TRBV5-1 to TRBJ2-7; no firm D call. The CDR3 totals 12 residues. CDR1 is SGHRS and CDR2 is YFSETQ in the germline V gene. V was shortened by 0 bases and J by 7 bases, with 8 bases between the two germline ends. The CDR3 sequence is CASSLESVEQYF. The CDR3 DNA reads as TGCGCCAGCAGCTTGGAGAGTGTTGAGCAGTACTTC.

This clone was recorded only once. This chain links TRBV5-8 with TRBJ2-3; 10 bases fit TRBD2. CDR1 is SGHTS, CDR2 YDEGEE, per germline. The CDR3 contains 17 residues. Germline trimming cut 3 bases from V and 0 bases from J; bases unmatched to any gene: 7. CDR3 in amino acids: CASSYLTSGSSTDTQYF. The CDR3 region has the DNA TGTGCCAGCAGCTATTTGACTAGCGGGTCTAGCACAGATACGCAGTATTTT.

V and J are TRBV4-3 and TRBJ1-1, with TRBD1 matching over 7 bases. CDR1 is LGHNA, CDR2 YSLEER, per germline. Trimming took 4 bases from V and 2 from J; bases not matched to a gene: 10. This CDR3 is built from 16 residues. The CDR3: CASSRTIDRVNTEAFF. The CDR3 DNA reads as TGCGCCAGCAGCCGGACCATAGACAGGGTTAACACTGAAGCTTTCTTT.

The rearrangement links TRBV5-5 to TRBJ1-5; D gene unclear. The germline gives CDR1 SGHKS, CDR2 YYEKEE (reference sequence). This CDR3 spans 14 amino acids. Deletions cut 4 bases from V and 0 bases from J, with 8 bases between. CDR3 in amino acids: CASSLLYSNQPQHF. The CDR3 region has the DNA TGTGCCAGCAGCCTTCTCTATAGCAATCAGCCCCAGCATTTT.